Below, 30 T cell receptor beta chains from the same sample are listed, as sequenced in a study of blood T cell repertoires in COVID-19 (dated by TCRdb to 2018 to 2020). Receptors were amplified or captured by the immunoSEQ multiplex PCR assay. TCRdb re-hosts the immuneACCESS table, in-frame sequences only. Its copies lack some clones; in the studies checked, an unresolved V gene accounts for under half of them, and the cause for the rest is not known. Across this sample there are about 34,000 clones, with about 80% seen only once. The ten largest clones add up to approximately 31% of the sample. The sequenced sample consisted of peripheral blood. These TCRs come from an elderly man with acute or convalescent COVID-19.

This chain uses TRBV7-2 with TRBJ2-5, with TRBD2 matching over 10 bases. Germline V CDR1 and CDR2: SGHTA, FQGNSA. This CDR3 has 18 residues. With V trimmed by 4 bases and J by 4 bases, 15 bases remained unmatched. The CDR3, as DNA: TGTGCCAGCAGCTCTTTTGGGGGACTAGCGATTGGGGGAGAGACCCAGTACTTC. This codes for CASSSFGGLAIGGETQYF.

This clone came up once. This rearrangement joins TRBV7-9 to TRBJ2-7; TRBD1 matches at 7 bases. CDR3 length: 14 residues. Germline CDR1 SEHNR, CDR2 FQNEAQ (reference sequence). V gave up 5 bases and J gave up 1 base; unmatched junction bases: 5. The CDR3 sequence: CASSPPGQSYEQYF. The CDR3 DNA reads TGTGCCAGCAGCCCGCCGGGACAGTCCTACGAGCAGTACTTC.

The rearrangement uses TRBV11-2 and TRBJ1-6; D is unresolved. Trimming took off 4 bases at V and 2 bases at J, with 18 bases between the two ends. CDR1 is SGHAT and CDR2 is FQNNGV in the germline V gene. This CDR3 spans 18 amino acids. The CDR3 spells CASSSETINSPYNSPLHF. The CDR3 DNA reads as TGTGCCAGCAGCTCCGAGACCATTAACAGTCCCTATAATTCACCCCTCCACTTT.

The chain joins TRBV18 to TRBJ2-1, with TRBD2 matching 7 bases. Unmatched junction bases numbered 6, after V lost 5 bases and J lost 2 bases. CDR1 is KGHSH and CDR2 is LQKENI in the germline V gene. The CDR3 covers 15 residues. In DNA, the CDR3 is TGTGCCAGCTCAGCGCGGGAGAGTGCCTACAATGAGCAGTTCTTC. Its translation: CASSARESAYNEQFF. The whole variable domain, filled in from reference TRBV18 and TRBJ2-1, reads NAGVMQNPRHLVRRRGQEARLRCSPMKGHSHVYWYRQLPEEGLKFMVYLQKENIIDESGMPKERFSAEFPKEGPSILRIQQVVRGDSAAYFCASSARESAYNEQFFGPGTRLTVL.

This chain joins TRBV6-6 and TRBJ1-2, with D tentatively TRBD1 (5 bases). V was clipped by 2 bases and J by 6 bases, with 10 bases between them. Germline loops: CDR1 MNHNY, CDR2 SVGAGI (reference sequence). There are 13 residues in the CDR3. The CDR3 DNA reads TGTGCCAGCAGTTACATGGGGCAGGATGGCTACACCTTC. Its protein is CASSYMGQDGYTF.

The chain is built from TRBV28 and TRBJ1-2, with D possibly TRBD1 on 6 matching bases. Trimming shortened V by 10 bases and J by 3 bases, and 18 bases separated the two germline ends. Germline CDR1 reads MDHEN; CDR2 reads SYDVKM. This CDR3 spans 14 amino acids. The CDR3 DNA reads TGTGCCATCTCTGAGGGGGGGATGGACTATGGCTACACCTTC. This translates into CAISEGGMDYGYTF.

V is TRBV18 and J is TRBJ1-3; no clear D. The CDR3 is 14 residues long. V lost 0 bases, J lost 7 bases, and 10 bases lay in between. Germline V CDR1 and CDR2: KGHSH, LQKENI. CDR3 amino acids: CASSPPYSGNTIYF. The CDR3 coding sequence is TGTGCCAGCTCACCACCTTATTCGGGGAACACCATATATTTT.

In this sample, this clone turned up a few times. This sequence joins TRBV5-1 and TRBJ1-2; D possibly corresponds to TRBD1 (6 bases). The CDR3 is 16 amino acids. V was pared by 3 bases and J by 0 bases, with 15 bases between. The germline CDR1 and CDR2 sequences are SGHRS and YFSETQ. Here the CDR3 reads CASSWATGQANYGYTF. The CDR3 region has the DNA TGCGCCAGCAGCTGGGCCACGGGACAAGCTAACTATGGCTACACCTTC.

The chain recombines TRBV7-3 with TRBJ2-1, with D possibly being TRBD1 (6 bases). This CDR3 region has 15 residues. In germline, CDR1 is SGHTA, CDR2 FQGTGA. Deletions cut 5 bases from V and 7 bases from J, with 18 bases between. In DNA form, the CDR3 reads TGTGCCAGCAGCCCGCGGGCAGGGGCCGGGAATGAGCAGTTCTTC. It encodes CASSPRAGAGNEQFF. The full variable domain, with the rest looked up from reference TRBV7-3 and TRBJ2-1, is GAGVSQTPSNKVTEKGKYVELRCDPISGHTALYWYRQSLGQGPEFLIYFQGTGAADDSGLPNDRFFAVRPEGSVSTLKIQRTERGDSAVYLCASSPRAGAGNEQFFGPGTRLTVL.

The V and J genes are TRBV29-1 and TRBJ1-3; the D gene is possibly TRBD1 (5 bases). V lost 7 bases to trimming and J lost 4 bases, with 11 bases between them. The CDR3 is 12 residues long. Germline V lookup: CDR1 SQVTM, CDR2 ANQGSEA. The CDR3 loop reads CSGRGRGNTIYF. Written as DNA, the CDR3 is TGCAGCGGGAGGGGTCGGGGAAACACCATATATTTT. The whole variable domain, remainder taken from reference TRBV29-1 and TRBJ1-3, is SAVISQKPSRDICQRGTSLTIQCQVDSQVTMMFWYRQQPGQSLTLIATANQGSEATYESGFVIDKFPISRPNLTFSTLTVSNMSPEDSSIYLCSGRGRGNTIYFGEGSWLTVV.

This chain connects TRBV30 to TRBJ2-7, with 9 bases lining up with TRBD1. The length of the CDR3 is 15 residues. Germline V lookup: CDR1 GTSNPN, CDR2 SVGIG (reference sequence). With V trimmed by 2 bases and J by 4 bases, 9 bases remained unmatched. The CDR3 loop reads CAWSSGGTGRYEQYF. In DNA form, the CDR3 reads TGTGCCTGGAGTAGTGGTGGGACAGGGCGTTACGAGCAGTACTTC.

This clone was recorded only once. The gene calls are TRBV3-1 (or the pseudogene TRBV3-2) and TRBJ1-3; no clear D gene. This CDR3 region has 17 residues. V shed 6 bases and J shed 0 bases, with 18 bases lying between them. From germline, CDR1 is LGHDT and CDR2 YNNKEL (reference sequence). The CDR3: CASSSGRGISSGNTIYF. The CDR3 coding sequence is TGTGCCAGCAGTTCCGGAAGAGGTATAAGCTCTGGAAACACCATATATTTT.

The chain carries TRBV10-3 and TRBJ2-2, with 7 bases matching TRBD1. There are 15 residues in the CDR3. In germline, CDR1 is ENHRY, CDR2 SYGVKD. Trimming removed 4 bases from V and 3 bases from J; junction bases left unmatched: 5. The CDR3 DNA sequence: TGTGCCATCAGTGCGTCGACAGGGCACACCGGGGAGCTGTTTTTT. Its translation is CAISASTGHTGELFF.

The J gene is TRBJ2-5, the V gene TRBV6-5, with 8 nucleotides matching TRBD2. V lost 0 bases, J lost 5 bases, and 8 bases stayed unmatched. This CDR3 comprises 16 residues. Germline V lookup: CDR1 MNHEY, CDR2 SVGAGI. As DNA, the CDR3 is TGTGCCAGCAGTTACTCTGGGACTAGTTTGTCGGAGACCCAGTACTTC. Its protein product is CASSYSGTSLSETQYF.

The chain carries TRBV18 and TRBJ2-1; TRBD1 aligns across 11 bases. Germline CDR1 and CDR2: KGHSH and LQKENI. V lost 4 bases, J lost 7 bases, and 3 bases stayed unmatched. This CDR3 is 14 amino acids long. CDR3 residues: CASSQGQGANEQFF. The CDR3 nucleotides are TGTGCCAGCTCACAAGGACAGGGGGCTAATGAGCAGTTCTTC.

This clone appeared once. The chain couples TRBV28 to TRBJ2-2; 12 nucleotides agree with TRBD2. The CDR3 has 18 amino acids. Germline lookup yields CDR1 MDHEN and CDR2 SYDVKM. The trim removed 3 bases at V and 6 bases at J, leaving 11 bases unmatched. CDR3 amino acids: CASSFSASGGDRPGELFF. CDR3 nucleotides: TGTGCCAGCAGTTTTTCGGCTAGCGGGGGGGACCGCCCCGGGGAGCTGTTTTTT.

The rearrangement uses TRBV7-2 and TRBJ1-5; tentatively, D is TRBD1 (5 bases). V lost 1 base, J lost 7 bases, and 11 bases lay in between. The length of the CDR3 is 14 residues. Germline CDR1 reads SGHTA; CDR2 reads FQGNSA. The CDR3 reads CASSLVGPGQPQHF. The CDR3 bases are TGTGCCAGCAGCTTAGTGGGGCCCGGGCAGCCCCAGCATTTT. Together with reference TRBV7-2 and TRBJ1-5, the CDR3 gives the full variable domain: GAGVSQSPSNKVTEKGKDVELRCDPISGHTALYWYRQSLGQGLEFLIYFQGNSAPDKSGLPSDRFSAERTGGSVSTLTIQRTQQEDSAVYLCASSLVGPGQPQHFGDGTRLSIL.

The chain employs TRBV14 and TRBJ2-3, with 8 bases identical to TRBD1. V lost 0 bases to trimming and J lost 8 bases; unmatched junction nucleotides: 1. Germline V lookup: CDR1 SGHDN, CDR2 FVKESK. The CDR3 length is 13 residues. CDR3 region: CASSQEDRGTQYF. CDR3 nucleotide sequence: TGTGCCAGCAGCCAAGAAGACAGGGGTACGCAGTATTTT.

This chain connects TRBV19 to TRBJ1-5; TRBD1 matches at 7 bases. CDR1 LNHDA and CDR2 SQIVND come from the germline V gene (reference sequence). The V segment lost 6 bases and the J segment 5 bases; nucleotides outside the gene matches: 13. This CDR3 contains 16 residues. The CDR3 here is CASSPTNRGSYQPQHF. The DNA of the CDR3 is TGTGCCAGTAGCCCCACCAACAGGGGCTCGTATCAGCCCCAGCATTTT. The complete variable domain, with remaining parts taken from reference TRBV19 and TRBJ1-5, reads DGGITQSPKYLFRKEGQNVTLSCEQNLNHDAMYWYRQDPGQGLRLIYYSQIVNDFQKGDIAEGYSVSREKKESFPLTVTSAQKNPTAFYLCASSPTNRGSYQPQHFGDGTRLSIL.

The sample holds a few counts of this clone. The chain couples TRBV10-3 to TRBJ2-7; 7 bases line up with TRBD2. J lost 5 bases, V lost 3 bases, and 7 bases had no gene match. Germline V gene data show CDR1 as ENHRY and CDR2 as SYGVKD. This CDR3 contains 14 residues. This CDR3 is CAISELAGVDEQYF. CDR3 sequence (DNA): TGTGCCATCAGTGAATTGGCGGGAGTCGACGAGCAGTACTTC.

CDR3 sequence reads: CASSAPSGLTGELFF. The CDR3 bases are TGCGCCAGCAGCGCCCCTAGCGGACTTACCGGGGAGCTGTTTTTT. V and J are TRBV5-1 and TRBJ2-2; 7 bases are shared with TRBD2. This CDR3 is built from 15 residues. Germline trimming cut 4 bases from V and 5 bases from J; bases unmatched to any gene: 8. Germline loops: CDR1 SGHRS, CDR2 YFSETQ.

The gene calls are TRBV7-8 and TRBJ1-5; D is unresolved. The V gene lost 2 bases and the J gene lost 0 bases, with 11 bases spanning the gap. This CDR3 region has 16 residues. Germline assignment: CDR1 SGHVS and CDR2 FQNEAQ. The CDR3 DNA sequence: TGTGCCAGCAGCTTAAGAGAGCTGAATAGCAATCAGCCCCAGCATTTT. It codes for CASSLRELNSNQPQHF.

Judged by abundance, this clone is large. The chain couples TRBV5-6 to TRBJ1-2; D gene unclear. V lost 4 bases, J lost 8 bases, and 12 bases lay in between. CDR3 length: 12 residues. Germline CDR1 SGHDT, CDR2 YYEEEE. In DNA form, the CDR3 reads TGTGCCAGCAGCCCACCCCAGGCGGGCTACACCTTC. It translates to CASSPPQAGYTF.

The chain combines TRBV7-2 with TRBJ2-5, with 9 bases aligning to TRBD1. CDR3 length: 15 residues. After removal of 1 base from V and 5 bases from J, the junction contained 5 bases not matched to a gene. CDR1 is SGHTA and CDR2 is FQGNSA in the germline V gene. CDR3 DNA sequence: TGTGCCAGCAGCTTAGACAGGGGGCCGAGGGAGACCCAGTACTTC. The encoded protein is CASSLDRGPRETQYF.

The chain recombines TRBV2 with TRBJ2-7; 9 nucleotides match TRBD1. The CDR3 spans 16 residues. CDR1 SNHLY and CDR2 FYNNEI come from the germline V gene. Trimming cost V 7 bases and J 1 base; bases outside gene matches: 11. The CDR3 is CASTNPPGQGSYEQYF. Here the CDR3 DNA reads TGTGCCAGCACCAACCCCCCCGGACAGGGGTCCTACGAGCAGTACTTC.

The chain carries TRBV12-3 or TRBV12-4 and TRBJ2-3; weak D call: TRBD2 (5 bases). The CDR3 is made up of 12 amino acids. V lost 6 bases and J 3 bases, leaving 7 bases between the germline ends. The CDR3 DNA reads as TGTGCCAGCAGGACTAATACAGATACGCAGTATTTT. It encodes CASRTNTDTQYF.

The chain combines TRBV18 with TRBJ2-7, with D unclear. The CDR3 is 15 amino acids. V was cut by 6 bases and J by 0 bases, with 15 bases left in between. Germline lookup yields CDR1 KGHSH and CDR2 LQKENI. This CDR3 reads CASSQAVEVSYEQYF. CDR3 in DNA: TGTGCCAGCTCCCAGGCTGTGGAAGTCTCCTACGAGCAGTACTTC. Filled out from reference TRBV18 and TRBJ2-7, the complete variable domain reads NAGVMQNPRHLVRRRGQEARLRCSPMKGHSHVYWYRQLPEEGLKFMVYLQKENIIDESGMPKERFSAEFPKEGPSILRIQQVVRGDSAAYFCASSQAVEVSYEQYFGPGTRLTVT.

This chain uses TRBV6-2 or TRBV6-3 with TRBJ2-1; 15 nucleotides align to TRBD2. J lost 7 bases, V lost 5 bases, and 6 bases had no gene match. Germline CDR1 is MNHEY and CDR2 is SVGEGT. The CDR3 consists of 16 residues. CDR3 nucleotide sequence: TGTGCCAGCAGTACCCGGACTAGCGGGGGGGCGAATGAGCAGTTCTTC. It yields the protein CASSTRTSGGANEQFF.

The V gene is TRBV9, the J gene TRBJ2-1, with D perhaps matching TRBD2 (5 bases). CDR1 SGDLS and CDR2 YYNGEE come from the germline V gene. CDR3 length: 14 residues. V lost 0 bases to trimming and J lost 9 bases, with 13 bases between them. The CDR3 DNA is TGTGCCAGCAGCGTAGCGGGGATAAAAGGTGAGCAGTTCTTC. Translation gives CASSVAGIKGEQFF.

CDR3 bases: TGTGCCACCGGGGTGGGGGGGTTATCGTACGAGCAGTACTTC. It encodes CATGVGGLSYEQYF. The chain recombines TRBV27 with TRBJ2-7; TRBD2 agrees at 7 bases. Germline V CDR1 and CDR2: MNHEY, SMNVEV (reference sequence). The CDR3 is 14 amino acids. Trimming took 10 bases from V and 4 from J; bases not matched to a gene: 13.